The rows below give T cell receptor beta chains drawn from one sample of a study of OX40 agonist ivuxolimab in advanced cancers. Repertoires were generated with immunoSEQ multiplex PCR, while TCRdb's copy carries only in-frame clones and drops some. The top ten hold under 0.8% of the sample, which has under 80,000 clones, around nine tenths seen once. Source: CD4+ or CD8+ T cells sorted from blood, taken in a trial of the OX40 agonist ivuxolimab. The receptors come from an adult with an advanced solid tumor such as melanoma, head and neck, liver or kidney cancer. The CDR3 runs from the conserved cysteine through the conserved F or W. D genes are given only for firm matches. Expanded clones are given a class, and other clones once, few, many or no size at all.

J,size,D,V,DNA,CDR3
TRBJ1-1,.,.,TRBV9,TGTGCCAGCAGCGTAGTGGGGGGAAACACTGAAGCTTTCTTT,CASSVVGGNTEAFF
TRBJ1-6,.,.,TRBV7-9,TGTGCCAGCAGCCCCTGGGACCTGCCAACCCTCCACTTT,CASSPWDLPTLHF
TRBJ2-5,once,.,TRBV28,TGTGCCAGTTGGCTCGGGGGGCGCGGAGAGACCCAGTACTTC,CASWLGGRGETQYF
TRBJ2-1,.,.,TRBV15,TGTGCCACCAGCGAAATGCTTAGCGGAGTCTACAATGAGCAGTTCTTC,CATSEMLSGVYNEQFF
TRBJ2-1,.,.,TRBV7-2,TGTGCCAGCAGCTTACAACTAGCCGATGAGCAGTTCTTC,CASSLQLADEQFF
TRBJ2-1,.,.,TRBV7-2,TGTGCCAGCAGCTTCGACTCGGCTCAGAATGAGCAGTTCTTC,CASSFDSAQNEQFF
TRBJ2-5,.,.,TRBV7-3,TGTGCCAGCAGCTCGGGACTCCAGGAGACCCAGTACTTC,CASSSGLQETQYF
TRBJ2-5,.,TRBD2,TRBV7-9,TGTGCCAGCAGCTTAGGACTAGCGGGATTTGGCAGAGAGACCCAGTACTTC,CASSLGLAGFGRETQYF
TRBJ2-1,.,.,TRBV29-1,TGCAGCGTTGGAAGGGTAGACAATGAGCAGTTCTTC,CSVGRVDNEQFF
TRBJ2-1,.,TRBD1,TRBV19,TGTGCCAGTACTAGGGACAGGGAATACAATGAGCAGTTCTTC,CASTRDREYNEQFF
TRBJ2-5,.,.,TRBV11-2,TGTGCCAGCTCTTTTGGGGGCACTAGCGAGGAGACCCAGTACTTC,CASSFGGTSEETQYF
TRBJ2-2,once,.,TRBV5-4,TGTGCCAGCAGCCCTCGGCACTCGAACACCGGGGAGCTGTTTTTT,CASSPRHSNTGELFF
TRBJ2-1,.,.,TRBV7-8,TGTGCCAGCAGCTGGGGACAAAATTTCGATGAGCAGTTCTTC,CASSWGQNFDEQFF
TRBJ2-3,.,.,TRBV10-1,TGCGCCAGCAGTGGTCCGGGAAGGACAGATACGCAGTATTTT,CASSGPGRTDTQYF
TRBJ2-5,.,TRBD1,TRBV7-7,TGTGCCAGCAGCCTGGACAGGGGGATTCAAGAGACCCAGTACTTC,CASSLDRGIQETQYF
TRBJ2-3,.,.,TRBV9,TGTGCCAGCAGCGTAGATGGGGATAGCACAGATACGCAGTATTTT,CASSVDGDSTDTQYF
TRBJ1-1,.,.,TRBV7-2,TGTGCCAGCAGCTTAGATAGGGACACTGAAGCTTTCTTT,CASSLDRDTEAFF